These 14 T cell receptor beta chains were sequenced from one sample in a study of immune evolution from preneoplasia to lung adenocarcinoma. The data were produced by immunoSEQ multiplex PCR, yet TCRdb's version contains in-frame clones alone and is incomplete. The sample lists nearly 5,000 clones, around 80% seen once, with around 10% in the top ten. Source material: FFPE minimally invasive lung adenocarcinoma tissue. The receptor source for this set is a person between 65 and 79 years old with lung adenocarcinoma.

The rearrangement joins TRBV4-1 to TRBJ2-2; D ambiguous. The CDR3 is made up of 14 amino acids. V gave up 5 bases and J gave up 0 bases, with 7 bases separating them. Germline CDR1 MGHRA, CDR2 YSYEKL. The CDR3 reads CASSFTANTGELFF. The CDR3 DNA is TGCGCCAGCAGCTTCACAGCGAACACCGGGGAGCTGTTTTTT.

This clone appeared once. At one end the junction does not follow the germline gene, possibly because of a read error. In the same sample, other DNA sequences code for this CDR3. The V call is TRBV7-3, the J call TRBJ1-1; no reliable D call. Germline CDR1 SGHTA, CDR2 FQGTGA. The CDR3 is 15 amino acids. The CDR3 region is CASSLATAPNTEAFF. CDR3 sequence (DNA): TGTGCCAGCAGCTTAGCTACGGCGCCGAACACTGAAGCTTTTTTT. The full variable domain, with the rest looked up from reference TRBV7-3 and TRBJ1-1, is GAGVSQTPSNKVTEKGKYVELRCDPISGHTALYWYRQSLGQGPEFLIYFQGTGAADDSGLPNDRFFAVRPEGSVSTLKIQRTERGDSAVYLCASSLATAPNTEAFFGQGTRLTVV.

The chain employs TRBV30 and TRBJ2-1; TRBD2 agrees at 7 bases. The CDR3 has 14 amino acids. Per germline, CDR1 GTSNPN and CDR2 SVGIG (reference sequence). V shed 0 bases and J 3 bases; nucleotides not matched to a gene: 2. The CDR3 sequence is CAWSVAGRYNEQFF. CDR3 nucleotide sequence: TGTGCCTGGAGTGTAGCGGGGCGCTACAATGAGCAGTTCTTC.

The genes are TRBV11-2 and TRBJ2-7; unclear D gene. CDR1 and CDR2 (germline): SGHAT, FQNNGV. V was cut by 3 bases and J by 4 bases, with 7 bases left in between. The CDR3 consists of 12 residues. For the CDR3, the DNA is TGTGCCAGCAGCTTTGTAGGGTACGAGCAGTACTTC. It translates to CASSFVGYEQYF.

The chain combines TRBV7-3 with TRBJ2-3, with 12 bases identical to TRBD2. Germline CDR1 is SGHTA and CDR2 is FQGTGA. The CDR3 extends over 16 amino acids. The trim removed 5 bases at V and 3 bases at J, leaving 6 bases unmatched. CDR3 residues: CASSPTGTSGTDTQYF. As DNA, the CDR3 is TGTGCCAGCAGCCCCACCGGGACTAGCGGGACAGATACGCAGTATTTT.

This clone was counted between two and nine times. CDR3 sequence: CASSAGQGNEKLFF. CDR3 nucleotide sequence: TGCGCCAGCAGCGCAGGACAGGGTAATGAAAAACTGTTTTTT. The chain combines TRBV5-1 with TRBJ1-4; 8 bases map to TRBD1. The CDR3 sequence is 14 residues long. Per the germline V gene, CDR1 is SGHRS and CDR2 is YFSETQ. The trim removed 4 bases at V and 4 bases at J, leaving 3 bases unmatched. The full variable domain, its missing parts supplied by reference TRBV5-1 and TRBJ1-4, is KAGVTQTPRYLIKTRGQQVTLSCSPISGHRSVSWYQQTPGQGLQFLFEYFSETQRNKGNFPGRFSGRQFSNSRSEMNVSTLELGDSALYLCASSAGQGNEKLFFGSGTQLSVL.

The V call is TRBV30, the J call TRBJ1-2, with 7 bases that match TRBD1. Germline trimming cut 8 bases from V and 3 bases from J; bases unmatched to any gene: 9. From germline, CDR1 is GTSNPN and CDR2 SVGIG (reference sequence). This CDR3 has 13 amino acids. The CDR3 sequence: CARTLTGDYGYTF. The DNA for the CDR3 is TGTGCCCGGACTCTAACAGGGGACTATGGCTACACCTTC. Full variable domain (rest looked up from reference TRBV30 and TRBJ1-2): SQTIHQWPATLVQPVGSPLSLECTVEGTSNPNLYWYRQAAGRGLQLLFYSVGIGQISSEVPQNLSASRPQDRQFILSSKKLLLSDSGFYLCARTLTGDYGYTFGSGTRLTVV.

The CDR3 DNA is TGTGCCAGCTCACCAGGCGGGGGGAGTGGCGAGCAGTACTTC. Translating it yields CASSPGGGSGEQYF. V gene TRBV18 combines with J gene TRBJ2-7; 8 nucleotides agree with TRBD2. V lost 2 bases to trimming and J lost 6 bases; unmatched junction nucleotides: 6. The length of the CDR3 is 14 residues. CDR1 KGHSH and CDR2 LQKENI come from the germline V gene.

This clone was observed a few times. The V and J genes are TRBV19 and TRBJ1-1; 9 positions agree with TRBD1. Germline-derived CDR1 and CDR2 are LNHDA and SQIVND (reference sequence). CDR3 length: 14 amino acids. V was clipped by 10 bases and J by 6 bases; unmatched bases: 12. This chain's CDR3 is CATSSRDRVAEAFF. The DNA of the CDR3 is TGTGCCACCTCCTCGCGGGACAGGGTGGCTGAAGCTTTCTTT.

The chain carries TRBV18 and TRBJ1-1, with D uncertain. CDR1 and CDR2 (germline): KGHSH, LQKENI. This CDR3 is built from 15 residues. Trimming pared 2 bases from V and 6 bases from J, leaving 16 bases between. The CDR3 spells CASSPETRIVAEAFF. The CDR3 DNA follows: TGTGCCAGCTCACCAGAAACACGGATTGTTGCTGAAGCTTTCTTT.

The chain combines TRBV10-3 with TRBJ2-2; 12 nucleotides agree with TRBD1. CDR3 length equals 15 residues. V lost 8 bases to trimming and J lost 2 bases; unmatched junction nucleotides: 3. Germline-derived CDR1 and CDR2 are ENHRY and SYGVKD. The CDR3 reads CAISGQGANTGELFF. CDR3 nucleotides: TGTGCCATCTCGGGACAGGGGGCCAACACCGGGGAGCTGTTTTTT.

The chain has TRBV10-1 and TRBJ2-7, with D uncertain. Germline lookup yields CDR1 WNHNN and CDR2 SYGVQD (reference sequence). This CDR3 spans 10 amino acids. The V and J ends lost 7 bases and 2 bases respectively, with 3 bases between them. For the CDR3, the DNA is TGCGCCAGCACCCCCTACGAGCAGTACTTC. It specifies CASTPYEQYF.

The V and J genes are TRBV5-4 and TRBJ2-5, with D tentatively TRBD2 (5 bases). V was cut by 1 base and J by 5 bases, with 9 bases left in between. Germline V gene sequence: CDR1 SGHNT, CDR2 YYREEE (reference sequence). The CDR3 length is 13 residues. CDR3 DNA: TGTGCCAGCAGCTTGCGGGGTGGGGAGACCCAGTACTTC. Translated, it gives CASSLRGGETQYF. The variable domain in full, completed from reference TRBV5-4 and TRBJ2-5, reads ETGVTQSPTHLIKTRGQQVTLRCSSQSGHNTVSWYQQALGQGPQFIFQYYREEENGRGNFPPRFSGLQFPNYSSELNVNALELDDSALYLCASSLRGGETQYFGPGTRLLVL.

The J gene is TRBJ2-1, the V gene TRBV11-2, with D possibly called TRBD1 or TRBD2 (5 bases each). Germline V gives CDR1 SGHAT, CDR2 FQNNGV. The CDR3 has 12 amino acids. With 5 bases removed from V and 7 bases from J, the gap between germline ends came to 9 bases. The CDR3 loop reads CASSQEGNEQFF. CDR3 nucleotides: TGTGCCAGCAGCCAAGAGGGGAATGAGCAGTTCTTC.